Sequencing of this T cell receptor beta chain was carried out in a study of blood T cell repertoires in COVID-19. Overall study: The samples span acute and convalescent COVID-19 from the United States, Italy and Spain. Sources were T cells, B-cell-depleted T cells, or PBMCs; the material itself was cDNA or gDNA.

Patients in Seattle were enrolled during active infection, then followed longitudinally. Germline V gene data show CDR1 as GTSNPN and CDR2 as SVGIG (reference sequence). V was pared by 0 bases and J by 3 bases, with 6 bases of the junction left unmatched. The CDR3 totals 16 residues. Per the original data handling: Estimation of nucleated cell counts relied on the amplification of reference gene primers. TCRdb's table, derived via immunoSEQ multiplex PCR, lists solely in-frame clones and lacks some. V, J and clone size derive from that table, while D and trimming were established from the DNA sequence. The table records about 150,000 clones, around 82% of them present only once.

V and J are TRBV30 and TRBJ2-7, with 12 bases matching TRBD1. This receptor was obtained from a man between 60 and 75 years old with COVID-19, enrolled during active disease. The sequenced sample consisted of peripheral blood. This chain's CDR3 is CAWSVGGTGGFYEQYF. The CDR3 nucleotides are TGTGCCTGGAGTGTGGGTGGGACAGGGGGCTTCTACGAGCAGTACTTC. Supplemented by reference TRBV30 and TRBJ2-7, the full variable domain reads SQTIHQWPATLVQPVGSPLSLECTVEGTSNPNLYWYRQAAGRGLQLLFYSVGIGQISSEVPQNLSASRPQDRQFILSSKKLLLSDSGFYLCAWSVGGTGGFYEQYFGPGTRLTVT.